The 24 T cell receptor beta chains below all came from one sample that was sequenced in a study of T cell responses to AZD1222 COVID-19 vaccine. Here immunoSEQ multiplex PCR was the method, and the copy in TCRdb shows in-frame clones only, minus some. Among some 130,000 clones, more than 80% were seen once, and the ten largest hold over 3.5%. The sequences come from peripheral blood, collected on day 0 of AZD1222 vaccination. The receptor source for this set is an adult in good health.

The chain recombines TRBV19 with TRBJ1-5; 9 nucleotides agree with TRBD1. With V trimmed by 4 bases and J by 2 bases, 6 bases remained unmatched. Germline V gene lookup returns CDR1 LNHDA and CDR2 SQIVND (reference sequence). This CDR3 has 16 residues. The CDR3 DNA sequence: TGTGCCAGTAGTACCCTCCGGGACAGGGGCAATCAGCCCCAGCATTTT. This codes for CASSTLRDRGNQPQHF.

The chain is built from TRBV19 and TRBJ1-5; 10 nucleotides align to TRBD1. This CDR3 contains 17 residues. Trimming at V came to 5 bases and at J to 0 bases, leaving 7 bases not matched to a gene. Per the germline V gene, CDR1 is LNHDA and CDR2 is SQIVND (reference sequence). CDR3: CASSPQDRGNSNQPQHF. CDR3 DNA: TGTGCCAGTAGTCCCCAGGACAGGGGGAATAGCAATCAGCCCCAGCATTTT.

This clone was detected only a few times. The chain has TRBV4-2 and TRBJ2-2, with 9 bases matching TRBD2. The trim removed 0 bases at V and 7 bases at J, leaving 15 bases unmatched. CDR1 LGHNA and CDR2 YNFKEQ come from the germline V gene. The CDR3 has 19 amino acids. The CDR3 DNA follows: TGTGCCAGCAGCCAAGATTTCATCCTAGCGGGGCGCCGGAGCGGGGAGCTGTTTTTT. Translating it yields CASSQDFILAGRRSGELFF.

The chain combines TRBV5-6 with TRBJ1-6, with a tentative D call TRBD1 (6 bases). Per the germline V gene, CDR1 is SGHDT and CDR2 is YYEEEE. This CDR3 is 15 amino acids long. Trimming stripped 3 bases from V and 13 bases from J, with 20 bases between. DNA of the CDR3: TGTGCCAGCAGCTCGTCGGACAGAATTCTAATCCCCCTCCACTTT. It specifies CASSSSDRILIPLHF.

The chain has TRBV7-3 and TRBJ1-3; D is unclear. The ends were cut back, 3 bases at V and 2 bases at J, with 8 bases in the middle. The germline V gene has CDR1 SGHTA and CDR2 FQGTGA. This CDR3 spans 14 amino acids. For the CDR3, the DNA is TGTGCCAGCAGCTTGGGAGGAGCTGGAAACACCATATATTTT. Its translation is CASSLGGAGNTIYF.

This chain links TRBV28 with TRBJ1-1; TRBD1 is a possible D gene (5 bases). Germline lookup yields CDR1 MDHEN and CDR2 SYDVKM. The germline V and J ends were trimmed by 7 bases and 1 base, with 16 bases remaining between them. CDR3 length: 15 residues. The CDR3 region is CASIPGGGPNTEAFF. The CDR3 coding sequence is TGTGCCAGCATCCCGGGGGGGGGACCGAACACTGAAGCTTTCTTT.

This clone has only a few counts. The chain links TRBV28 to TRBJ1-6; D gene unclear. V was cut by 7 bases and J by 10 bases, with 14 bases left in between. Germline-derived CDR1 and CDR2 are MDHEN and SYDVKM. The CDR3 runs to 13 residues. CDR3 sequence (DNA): TGTGCCAGCAAAAAGGGAGAAGGGTCACCCCTCCACTTT. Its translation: CASKKGEGSPLHF.

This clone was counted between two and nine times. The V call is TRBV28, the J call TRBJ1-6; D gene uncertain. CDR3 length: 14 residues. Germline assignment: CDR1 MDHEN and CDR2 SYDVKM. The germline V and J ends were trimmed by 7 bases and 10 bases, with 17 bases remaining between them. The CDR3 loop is CASTSPVPGSPLHF. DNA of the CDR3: TGTGCCAGCACCAGCCCAGTGCCCGGGTCACCCCTCCACTTT. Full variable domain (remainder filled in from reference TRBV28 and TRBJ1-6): DVKVTQSSRYLVKRTGEKVFLECVQDMDHENMFWYRQDPGLGLRLIYFSYDVKMKEKGDIPEGYSVSREKKERFSLILESASTNQTSMYLCASTSPVPGSPLHFGNGTRLTVT.

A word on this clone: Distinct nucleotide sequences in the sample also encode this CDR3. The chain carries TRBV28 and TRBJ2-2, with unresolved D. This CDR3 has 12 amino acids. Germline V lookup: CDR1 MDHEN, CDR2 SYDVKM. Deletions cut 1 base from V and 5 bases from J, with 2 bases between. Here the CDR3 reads CASSLLTGELFF. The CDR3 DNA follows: TGTGCCAGCAGTTTATTGACCGGGGAGCTGTTTTTT.

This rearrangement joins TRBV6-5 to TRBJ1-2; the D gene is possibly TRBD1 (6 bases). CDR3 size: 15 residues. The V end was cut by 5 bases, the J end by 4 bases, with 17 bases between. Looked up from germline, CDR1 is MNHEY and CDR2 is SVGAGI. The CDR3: CASSLTMGGGYGYTF. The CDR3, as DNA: TGTGCCAGCAGTCTAACGATGGGAGGGGGCTATGGCTACACCTTC.

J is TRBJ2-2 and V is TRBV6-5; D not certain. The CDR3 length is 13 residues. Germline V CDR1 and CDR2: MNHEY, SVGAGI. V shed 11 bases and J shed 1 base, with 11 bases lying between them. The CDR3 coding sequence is TGTGCCTTATTTTCGGGGAACACCGGGGAGCTGTTTTTT. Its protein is CALFSGNTGELFF.

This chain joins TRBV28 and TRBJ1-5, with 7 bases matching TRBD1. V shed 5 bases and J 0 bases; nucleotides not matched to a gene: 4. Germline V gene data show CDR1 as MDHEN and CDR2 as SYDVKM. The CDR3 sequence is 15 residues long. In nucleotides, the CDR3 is TGTGCCAGCAGTCACAGGGGTAGTAGCAATCAGCCCCAGCATTTT. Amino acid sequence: CASSHRGSSNQPQHF.

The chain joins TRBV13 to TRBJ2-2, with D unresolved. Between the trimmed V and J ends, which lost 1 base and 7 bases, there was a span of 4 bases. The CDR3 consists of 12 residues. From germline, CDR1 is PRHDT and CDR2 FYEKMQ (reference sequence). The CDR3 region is CASSLVGGELFF. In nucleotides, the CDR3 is TGTGCCAGCAGCTTAGTAGGCGGGGAGCTGTTTTTT. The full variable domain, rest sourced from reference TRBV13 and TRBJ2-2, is AAGVIQSPRHLIKEKRETATLKCYPIPRHDTVYWYQQGPGQDPQFLISFYEKMQSDKGSIPDRFSAQQFSDYHSELNMSSLELGDSALYFCASSLVGGELFFGEGSRLTVL.

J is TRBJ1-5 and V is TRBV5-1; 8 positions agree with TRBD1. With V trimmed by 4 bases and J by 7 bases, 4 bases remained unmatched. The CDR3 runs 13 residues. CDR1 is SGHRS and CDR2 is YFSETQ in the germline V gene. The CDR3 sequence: CASSKDRDQPQHF. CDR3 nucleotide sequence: TGCGCCAGCAGCAAGGACAGGGACCAGCCCCAGCATTTT.

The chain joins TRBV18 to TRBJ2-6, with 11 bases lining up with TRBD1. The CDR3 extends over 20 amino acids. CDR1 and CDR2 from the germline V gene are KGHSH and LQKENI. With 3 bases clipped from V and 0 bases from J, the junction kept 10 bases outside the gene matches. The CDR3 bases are TGTGCCAGCTCACCGATTCGGACAGGGGGCTCGGGCTCTGGGGCCAACGTCCTGACTTTC. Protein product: CASSPIRTGGSGSGANVLTF.

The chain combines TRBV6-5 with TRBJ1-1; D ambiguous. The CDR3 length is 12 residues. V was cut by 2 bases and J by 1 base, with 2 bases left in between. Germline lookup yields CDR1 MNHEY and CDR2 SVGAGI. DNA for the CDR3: TGTGCCAGCAGTTACAAGAACACTGAAGCTTTCTTT. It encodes CASSYKNTEAFF.

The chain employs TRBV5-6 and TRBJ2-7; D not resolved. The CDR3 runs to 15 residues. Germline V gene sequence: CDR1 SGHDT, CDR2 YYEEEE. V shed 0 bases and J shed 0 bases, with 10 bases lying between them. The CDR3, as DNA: TGTGCCAGCAGCTTGGGACATGGAAGCTCCTACGAGCAGTACTTC. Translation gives CASSLGHGSSYEQYF.

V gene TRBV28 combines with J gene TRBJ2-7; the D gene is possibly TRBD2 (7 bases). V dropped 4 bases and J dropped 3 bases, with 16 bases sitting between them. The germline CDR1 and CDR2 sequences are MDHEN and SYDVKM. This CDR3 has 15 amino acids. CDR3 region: CASSSRRGGVYEQYF. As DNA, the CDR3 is TGTGCCAGCAGTTCTCGAAGGGGGGGAGTCTACGAGCAGTACTTC.

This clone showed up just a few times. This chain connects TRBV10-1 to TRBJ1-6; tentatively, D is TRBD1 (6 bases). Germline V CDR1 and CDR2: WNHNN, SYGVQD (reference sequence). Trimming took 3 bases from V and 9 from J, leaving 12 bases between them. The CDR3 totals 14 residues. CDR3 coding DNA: TGCGCCAGCAGTGACCCAGGGGTAGGTTCACCCCTCCACTTT. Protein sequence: CASSDPGVGSPLHF.

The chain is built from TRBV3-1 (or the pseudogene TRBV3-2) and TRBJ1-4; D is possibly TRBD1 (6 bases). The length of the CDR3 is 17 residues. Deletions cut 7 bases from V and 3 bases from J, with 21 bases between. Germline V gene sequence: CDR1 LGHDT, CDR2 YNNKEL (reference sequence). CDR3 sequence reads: CASTLGGRGAPNEKLFF. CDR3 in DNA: TGTGCCAGCACCTTAGGGGGACGAGGGGCGCCTAATGAAAAACTGTTTTTT.

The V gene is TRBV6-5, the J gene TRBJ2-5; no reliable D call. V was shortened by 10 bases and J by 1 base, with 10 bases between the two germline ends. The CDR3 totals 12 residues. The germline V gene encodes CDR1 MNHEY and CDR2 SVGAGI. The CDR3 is CATISVQETQYF. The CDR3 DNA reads TGTGCCACCATAAGCGTCCAAGAGACCCAGTACTTC.

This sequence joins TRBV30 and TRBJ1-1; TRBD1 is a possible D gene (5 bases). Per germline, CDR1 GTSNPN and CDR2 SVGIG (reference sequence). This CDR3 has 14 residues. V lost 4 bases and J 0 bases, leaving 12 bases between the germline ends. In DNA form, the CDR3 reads TGTGCCTGGACCCCCGTGGGACTGAACACTGAAGCTTTCTTT. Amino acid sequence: CAWTPVGLNTEAFF.

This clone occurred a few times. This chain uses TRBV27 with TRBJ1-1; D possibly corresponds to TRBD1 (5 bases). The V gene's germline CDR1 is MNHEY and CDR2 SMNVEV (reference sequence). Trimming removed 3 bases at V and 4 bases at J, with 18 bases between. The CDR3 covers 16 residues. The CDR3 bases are TGTGCCAGCAGTTTTGGGGGGGTAGGATATGGCACTGAAGCTTTCTTT. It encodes CASSFGGVGYGTEAFF.

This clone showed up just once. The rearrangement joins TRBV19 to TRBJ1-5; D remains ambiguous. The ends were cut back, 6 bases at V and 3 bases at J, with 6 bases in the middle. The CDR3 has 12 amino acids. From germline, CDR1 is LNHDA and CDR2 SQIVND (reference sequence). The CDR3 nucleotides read TGTGCCAGTAGGACTTACAATCAGCCCCAGCATTTT. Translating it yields CASRTYNQPQHF.